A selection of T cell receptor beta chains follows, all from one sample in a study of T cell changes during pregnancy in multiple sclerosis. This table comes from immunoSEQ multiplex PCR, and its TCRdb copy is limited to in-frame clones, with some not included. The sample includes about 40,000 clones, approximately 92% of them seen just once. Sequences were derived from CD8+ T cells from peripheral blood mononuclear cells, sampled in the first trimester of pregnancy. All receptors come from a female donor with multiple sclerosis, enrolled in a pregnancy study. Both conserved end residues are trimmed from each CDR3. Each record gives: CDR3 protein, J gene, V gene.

cdr3_aa: ASSLVAFLGRNEKLF
j_call: TRBJ1-4
v_call: TRBV7-8

cdr3_aa: ASSDGRKNIQY
j_call: TRBJ2-4
v_call: TRBV13

cdr3_aa: ASSPRLGGHGELF
j_call: TRBJ2-2
v_call: TRBV19

cdr3_aa: AASRRDSYNEQF
j_call: TRBJ2-1
v_call: TRBV2

cdr3_aa: ASSYQGPYNEQF
j_call: TRBJ2-1
v_call: TRBV27

cdr3_aa: ASRSGYGQPQH
j_call: TRBJ1-5
v_call: TRBV27

cdr3_aa: ASSSGLAPNEQF
j_call: TRBJ2-1
v_call: TRBV13

cdr3_aa: ASSLGSGGAGEQF
j_call: TRBJ2-1
v_call: TRBV11-2

cdr3_aa: TSSQMKGTGDGYGYT
j_call: TRBJ1-2
v_call: TRBV1

cdr3_aa: ASSYGTGAQEGYT
j_call: TRBJ1-2
v_call: TRBV6-5

cdr3_aa: ATSRGFNQPQH
j_call: TRBJ1-5
v_call: TRBV15

cdr3_aa: ASRAGTGANVLT
j_call: TRBJ2-6
v_call: TRBV6-4

cdr3_aa: ASSFGGADSMGQF
j_call: TRBJ2-1
v_call: TRBV5-6

cdr3_aa: ASSTPGNTEAF
j_call: TRBJ1-1
v_call: TRBV7-8

cdr3_aa: ASTPRDRVGSPLH
j_call: TRBJ1-6
v_call: TRBV6-6

cdr3_aa: ASSFGQGASSPLH
j_call: TRBJ1-6
v_call: TRBV9

cdr3_aa: ATSGYPDYYEQY
j_call: TRBJ2-7
v_call: TRBV15

cdr3_aa: ASRFGTGWDQPQH
j_call: TRBJ1-5
v_call: TRBV5-8

cdr3_aa: SATLPPLH
j_call: TRBJ1-6
v_call: TRBV20-1

cdr3_aa: AISAGTGGAPLH
j_call: TRBJ1-6
v_call: TRBV19

cdr3_aa: ASRPRTGPVTDTQY
j_call: TRBJ2-3
v_call: TRBV12-2

cdr3_aa: ASSQGQGSPYEQY
j_call: TRBJ2-7
v_call: TRBV4-1

cdr3_aa: ASSYFNRDLNEQF
j_call: TRBJ2-1
v_call: TRBV6-6

cdr3_aa: ASSLGTGGWNTEAF
j_call: TRBJ1-1
v_call: TRBV27

cdr3_aa: ASSPQGRSTEAF
j_call: TRBJ1-1
v_call: TRBV6-1

cdr3_aa: ASGFSPRNTEAF
j_call: TRBJ1-1
v_call: TRBV12-5

cdr3_aa: ASSVAPGDPDEQF
j_call: TRBJ2-1
v_call: TRBV9

cdr3_aa: ASSFQTGGSSYEQY
j_call: TRBJ2-7
v_call: TRBV27

cdr3_aa: ASSEVVVETQY
j_call: TRBJ2-5
v_call: TRBV2

cdr3_aa: ASSGRDRGNKGEKLF
j_call: TRBJ1-4
v_call: TRBV9

cdr3_aa: SVKGQEGYNEQF
j_call: TRBJ2-1
v_call: TRBV29-1

cdr3_aa: ASSLVPGTEGNTIY
j_call: TRBJ1-3
v_call: TRBV5-4

cdr3_aa: ASSFTGTNEKLF
j_call: TRBJ1-4
v_call: TRBV5-1

cdr3_aa: ASSVDGGAGQPQH
j_call: TRBJ1-5
v_call: TRBV9

cdr3_aa: ASRKPGYNEQF
j_call: TRBJ2-1
v_call: TRBV27

cdr3_aa: ASSGEQGAGSPLH
j_call: TRBJ1-6
v_call: TRBV9

cdr3_aa: SVPQGNTGELF
j_call: TRBJ2-2
v_call: TRBV29-1

cdr3_aa: ASRNTPGGAGHEQY
j_call: TRBJ2-7
v_call: TRBV27

cdr3_aa: ASSETGAMNTEAF
j_call: TRBJ1-1
v_call: TRBV2

cdr3_aa: ASSPSGDNEQF
j_call: TRBJ2-1
v_call: TRBV19

cdr3_aa: ATKNGNTIY
j_call: TRBJ1-3
v_call: TRBV18

cdr3_aa: ASSQTGLGTEAF
j_call: TRBJ1-1
v_call: TRBV14

cdr3_aa: ASRMPGNAGEQY
j_call: TRBJ2-7
v_call: TRBV28

cdr3_aa: SVLAWGGTQY
j_call: TRBJ2-5
v_call: TRBV29-1

cdr3_aa: ASGLPPGPGSGNTIY
j_call: TRBJ1-3
v_call: TRBV12-5